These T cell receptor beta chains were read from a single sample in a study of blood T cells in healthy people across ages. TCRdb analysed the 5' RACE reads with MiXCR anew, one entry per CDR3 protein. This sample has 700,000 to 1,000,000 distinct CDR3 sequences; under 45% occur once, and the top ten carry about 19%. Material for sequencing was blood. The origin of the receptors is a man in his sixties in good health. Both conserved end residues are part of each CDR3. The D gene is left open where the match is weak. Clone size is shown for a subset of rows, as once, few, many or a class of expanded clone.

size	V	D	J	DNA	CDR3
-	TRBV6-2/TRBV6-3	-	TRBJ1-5	TGTGCCAGCAGTTACGCCCATCAGCCCCAGCATTTT	CASSYAHQPQHF
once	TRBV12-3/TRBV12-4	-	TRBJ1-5	TGTGCCAGCAGTTCCCAGCCGGTTATAGCCCAGCATTTT	CASSSQPVIAQHF
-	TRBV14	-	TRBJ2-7	TGTGCCAGCAGCCAAGATTCCCAATCTCACGAGCAGTACTTC	CASSQDSQSHEQYF
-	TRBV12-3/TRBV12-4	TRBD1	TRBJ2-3	TGTGCCAGCAGTCGGACAGGGGTGGAAGAAGATACGCAGTATTTT	CASSRTGVEEDTQYF
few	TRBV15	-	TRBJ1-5	TGTGCCACCAGCAGTGGGCCATGGGGGGATCTGGCACAGCCCCAGCATTTT	CATSSGPWGDLAQPQHF
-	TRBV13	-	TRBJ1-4	TGTGCCAGCAGCTGGAGCACAGGCGCTGAAAAACTGTTTTTT	CASSWSTGAEKLFF
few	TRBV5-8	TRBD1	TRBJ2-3	TGTGCCAGCAGCCGCCGGGACAGGGGCTCGTTTACGCAGTATTTT	CASSRRDRGSFTQYF
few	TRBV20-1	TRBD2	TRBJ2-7	TGCAGTGCTTATAGCGGGTCGACCTACGAGCAGTACTTC	CSAYSGSTYEQYF
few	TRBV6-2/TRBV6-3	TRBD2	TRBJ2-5	TGTGCCAGCAGTTACCCAGCGGGGGGCCGGACGGAGACCCAGTACTTC	CASSYPAGGRTETQYF
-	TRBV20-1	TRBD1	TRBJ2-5	TGCAGTGCAAACAGGGGGCGCGAGACCCAGTACTTC	CSANRGRETQYF
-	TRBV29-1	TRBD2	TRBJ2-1	TGCAGCGTCGGACAGGGCAGGACTAGCGGGAGAAATGAGCAGTTCTTC	CSVGQGRTSGRNEQFF
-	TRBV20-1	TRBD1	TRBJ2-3	TGCAGTGCTAAGGACAGGGGTACCACAGATACGCAGTATTTT	CSAKDRGTTDTQYF
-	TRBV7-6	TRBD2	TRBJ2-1	TGTGCCAGCAGCTTTCTGGGAGGGGACGACAATGAGCAGTTCTTC	CASSFLGGDDNEQFF
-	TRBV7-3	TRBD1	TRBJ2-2	TGTGCCAGCAGCACAAACAGGGGCCTGGGAACCGGGGAGCTGTTTTTT	CASSTNRGLGTGELFF
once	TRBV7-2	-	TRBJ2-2	TGTGCCAGCACTAGAGAGATTGGGCCAACTTCTCACACCGGGGAGCTGTTTTTT	CASTREIGPTSHTGELFF
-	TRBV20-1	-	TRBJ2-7	TGCAGTGCTAGAGATCTGAAGGGGAACGCCTACGAGCAGTACTTC	CSARDLKGNAYEQYF
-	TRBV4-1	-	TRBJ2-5	TGCGCCAGCAGCCAACCCCGGCGGGCGGGGACCCAGTACTTC	CASSQPRRAGTQYF
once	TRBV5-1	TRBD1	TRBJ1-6	TGCGCCAGCAGCGGCGGACAGGGCGGGAATTCACCCTTCCACTTT	CASSGGQGGNSPFHF
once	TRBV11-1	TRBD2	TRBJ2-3	TGTGCCAGCACACGAGCGGGGGGTGATACGCAGTATTTT	CASTRAGGDTQYF
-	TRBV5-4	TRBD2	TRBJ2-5	TGTGCCAGCAGCTTCCCTCTCGGGACTAGAGAAGGGACCCAGTACTTC	CASSFPLGTREGTQYF
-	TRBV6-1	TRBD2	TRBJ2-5	TGTGCCAGCAGTGGGGGACTAGCGGGAGGATTAAAAGAGACCCAGTACTTC	CASSGGLAGGLKETQYF
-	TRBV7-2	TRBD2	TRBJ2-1	TGTGCCAGCAGCTTAGTGCGGGGGGTAACCTACAATGAGCAGTTCTTC	CASSLVRGVTYNEQFF
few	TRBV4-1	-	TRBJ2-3	TGCGCCAGCAGCCAAGAACAGGTTGGAGATACGCAGTATTTT	CASSQEQVGDTQYF
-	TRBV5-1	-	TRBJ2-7	TGCGCCAGCAGCTTGCGGTCGGGCAGTACCTACGAGCAGTACTTC	CASSLRSGSTYEQYF
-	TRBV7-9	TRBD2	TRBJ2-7	TGTGCCGGCAGCGGGGGGGGGCCGAGCTCCTACGAGCAGTACTTC	CAGSGGGPSSYEQYF
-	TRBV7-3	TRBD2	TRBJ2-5	TGTGCCAGCAGCTTGCGCGGGGGTCAGCAAGAGACCCAGTACTTC	CASSLRGGQQETQYF
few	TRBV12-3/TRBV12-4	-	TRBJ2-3	TGTGCCAGCAGTGTACCCTACGCGGTGGGGACAGATACGCAGTATTTT	CASSVPYAVGTDTQYF
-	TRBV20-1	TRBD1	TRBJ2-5	TGCAGTGCTACAAACCGGGACAGGGGACACAATGAGCAGTACTTC	CSATNRDRGHNEQYF
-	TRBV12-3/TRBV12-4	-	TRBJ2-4	TGTGCCAGCAGTTTCCCAGGGAGGAACATTCAGTACTTC	CASSFPGRNIQYF
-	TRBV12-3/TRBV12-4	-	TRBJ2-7	TGTGCCAGCAGTTTACTCCTTCCCAGGGGATACGAGCAGTACTTC	CASSLLLPRGYEQYF
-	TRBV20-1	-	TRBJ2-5	TGCAGTGCTGGACGTTTAGGGGGGCAAGAGACCCAGTACTTC	CSAGRLGGQETQYF
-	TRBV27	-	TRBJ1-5	TGTGCCAGCAGTGCCTCGACAGGAGGTAATCAGCCCCAGCATTTT	CASSASTGGNQPQHF
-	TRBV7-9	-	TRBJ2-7	TGTGCCAGCAGCTTCAAGGACTTTGCCTACGAGCAGTACTTC	CASSFKDFAYEQYF
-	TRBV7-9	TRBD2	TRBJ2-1	TGTGCCAGCAGCCGGCGACTAGCGGGGGGGAATGAGCAGTTCTTC	CASSRRLAGGNEQFF
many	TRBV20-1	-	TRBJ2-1	TGCAGTGCTAGCGGGTACAATGAGCAGTTCTTC	CSASGYNEQFF
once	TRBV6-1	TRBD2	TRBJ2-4	TGTGCCAGCAGGGAATGGGAGGGCTTGCACATTCAGTACTTC	CASREWEGLHIQYF
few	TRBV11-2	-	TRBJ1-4	TGTGCCAGCAGCTTAGACAGGATTGCAACTAATGAAAAACTGTTTTTT	CASSLDRIATNEKLFF
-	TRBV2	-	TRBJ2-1	TGTGCCAGCAGTGAAGTTGGGGGTAATGAGCAGTTCTTC	CASSEVGGNEQFF
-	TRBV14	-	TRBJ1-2	TGTGCCAGCAGCCAAGATGAGGGACGGGTTTGGGGCTACACCTTC	CASSQDEGRVWGYTF
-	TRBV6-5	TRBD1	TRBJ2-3	TGTGCCAGCGGGACAGGGGCCCTCACAGATACGCAGTATTTT	CASGTGALTDTQYF
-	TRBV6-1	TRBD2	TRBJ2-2	TGTGCCAGCACCCAAACCCGACTAGCGGGGTTTATCGGGGAGCTGTTTTTT	CASTQTRLAGFIGELFF
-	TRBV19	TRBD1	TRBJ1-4	TGTGCCAGTAGTATTTCAGGGACAGAGAATGAAAAACTGTTTTTT	CASSISGTENEKLFF